This TCR beta chain is drawn from a study of identical twins. General study points: Memory repertoires lacked the insertion deficit that abundant cord blood beta clonotypes showed.

One entry per CDR3 protein, called by TCRdb with MiXCR from the 5' RACE reads. This sample yields about 190,000 distinct CDR3 sequences, of which about 16% are seen a single time; 35% to 45% belongs to the top ten. CDR1 is SGHNT, CDR2 YYREEE, per germline (reference sequence). This CDR3 contains 13 residues. Trimming removed 5 bases from V and 3 bases from J, with 8 bases in between. A word on this clonotype: What it recognizes is unknown.

Separately, the same data were catalogued under a study of T cells expressing NK-cell markers. That work states: Within the sequenced cohort of eight donors, seven exhibited HCMV seropositivity and one was seronegative.

V gene TRBV5-4 combines with J gene TRBJ2-2, with no clear D. This receptor was obtained from a woman between 18 and 30 years old in good health. Sequencing was performed on CD8+ T cells sorted from blood. This CDR3 is CASSLDHTGELFF. In nucleotides, the CDR3 is TGTGCCAGCAGTCTAGACCACACCGGGGAGCTGTTTTTT.